These T cell receptor beta chains were read from a single sample in a study of blood T cells in healthy people across ages. MiXCR was run by TCRdb on the 5' RACE reads, yielding one entry per CDR3 protein. There are roughly 800,000 distinct CDR3 sequences in the sample; around 25% occur only once, and more than 8.5% lies in the top ten. The data were also submitted as part of a second study, on T cells of mothers and their children.

The sample was blood. The receptor set was obtained from a boy younger than 18 in good health. Both conserved end residues are part of each CDR3. The D gene is left open where the match is weak. Expanded clones get a size class; other rows say once, few or many, or leave the size out.

>TRBJ2-1|TRBV6-4|-|-|16
TGTGCCAGCAGTGATTTAACGGGTGCCTCCTACAATGAGCAGTTCTTC
CASSDLTGASYNEQFF
>TRBJ2-7|TRBV20-1|TRBD2|-|16
TGCAGTGCTAGGAGCGCGGCTAGCGGGAGGGCCTACGAGCAGTACTTC
CSARSAASGRAYEQYF
>TRBJ1-3|TRBV20-1|-|few|14
TGCAGTGTTGTCGCTCTGGACTCTGGAAACACCATATATTTT
CSVVALDSGNTIYF
>TRBJ2-7|TRBV21-1|-|few|14
TGTGCCAGCAGCAAAGCAGAACACTCCTACGAGCAGTACTTC
CASSKAEHSYEQYF
>TRBJ1-1|TRBV12-3/TRBV12-4|-|-|13
TGTGCCAGCACCCCAGACGCATACACTGAAGCTTTCTTT
CASTPDAYTEAFF
>TRBJ2-3|TRBV7-2|TRBD2|-|16
TGTGCCAGCAGCCCCCGGCCACTAGCGCTGACAGATACGCAGTATTTT
CASSPRPLALTDTQYF
>TRBJ2-7|TRBV6-5|-|few|17
TGTGCCAGCAGTTACTCTCAGGGTGGCGGAATCTACTACGAGCAGTACTTC
CASSYSQGGGIYYEQYF
>TRBJ1-1|TRBV12-3/TRBV12-4|-|-|15
TGTGCCAGCAGCCTCGGACGGACAATGAACACTGAAGCTTTCTTT
CASSLGRTMNTEAFF
>TRBJ2-3|TRBV12-3/TRBV12-4|-|-|13
TGTGCCAGCAGCTTCGACATGGGGAATACGCAGTATTTT
CASSFDMGNTQYF
>TRBJ1-4|TRBV7-9|TRBD1|-|15
TGTGCCAGCAGCCCCTGGACAGGGGAAGGTGAAAAACTGTTTTTT
CASSPWTGEGEKLFF
>TRBJ2-1|TRBV7-8|TRBD2|few|16
TGTGCCAGCAGCTTAGGCGGGTCTAGCGGGAGCCAGGGGCAGTTCTTC
CASSLGGSSGSQGQFF
>TRBJ2-7|TRBV4-1|TRBD1|-|11
TGCGCCAGCAGCCAAGAGGACAGGGTTTCCTTC
CASSQEDRVSF
>TRBJ1-1|TRBV11-2|TRBD1|-|16
TGTGCCAGCAGCCTTCTCCTGACAGGGGTGCCCTCGGGAGCTTTCTTT
CASSLLLTGVPSGAFF
>TRBJ2-1|TRBV10-3|TRBD2|few|15
TGTGCCATCGCCCAGACTAGCGGGGGGGCCAATGAGCAGTTCTTC
CAIAQTSGGANEQFF
>TRBJ2-1|TRBV4-3|-|-|14
TGCGCCAGCAGCCAAGATCTATCGGTCAATGAGCAGTTCTTC
CASSQDLSVNEQFF
>TRBJ2-5|TRBV7-7|TRBD1|few|15
TGTGCTAGCAGCCACGGACAGGGTGGCCAAGGGACCCAGTACTTC
CASSHGQGGQGTQYF
>TRBJ2-1|TRBV28|-|few|15
TGTGCCAGCAGTTATGAGATGGACAGCTACAATGAGCAGTTCTTC
CASSYEMDSYNEQFF
>TRBJ2-1|TRBV5-1|TRBD1|few|15
TGCGCCAGCAGCCAGGGACAGGGGGCCCACAATGAGCAGTTCTTC
CASSQGQGAHNEQFF
>TRBJ1-2|TRBV29-1|-|-|11
TGCAGCGTTGTGGGGGGAGAGGGCTACACCTTC
CSVVGGEGYTF
>TRBJ2-7|TRBV7-2|TRBD2|-|15
TGTGCCAGCAGCGAAAGCGCGGGGGGGCAAGGCGAGCAGTACTTC
CASSESAGGQGEQYF
>TRBJ2-5|TRBV7-2|-|few|16
TGTGCCAGCAGCTTATCGACTGACTACCGACGAGAGACCCAGTACTTC
CASSLSTDYRRETQYF
>TRBJ2-1|TRBV12-3/TRBV12-4|-|-|14
TGTGCCAGTTTAGAGTCAGGGGACTACAATGAGCAGTTCTTC
CASLESGDYNEQFF
>TRBJ1-1|TRBV7-3|TRBD1|few|16
TGTGCCAGCAGCTTCTCCGCAGGGGGATTGAACACTGAAGCTTTCTTT
CASSFSAGGLNTEAFF
>TRBJ2-3|TRBV7-9|-|few|13
TGTGCCAGCAGCTTCTCAGTAGCGGATACGCAGTATTTT
CASSFSVADTQYF
>TRBJ2-1|TRBV25-1|-|-|15
TGTGCCAGCAGTGAATTTCAGGGGGAGGCCAATGAGCAGTTCTTC
CASSEFQGEANEQFF
>TRBJ2-5|TRBV2|-|-|11
TGTGCCAGCAGTGGCTGGGAGACCCAGTACTTC
CASSGWETQYF
>TRBJ2-7|TRBV6-6|-|-|12
TGTGCCAGCGCAAGACAGAATCTCGAGCAGTACTTC
CASARQNLEQYF
>TRBJ2-5|TRBV20-1|TRBD2|-|16
TGCAGTGCTAGTGGGACTAGCGGGGGGTTAAGAGAGACCCAGTACTTC
CSASGTSGGLRETQYF
>TRBJ2-5|TRBV7-2|-|-|14
TGTGCCAGCAGCTTCAGGTGGGCCCAAGAGACCCAGTACTTC
CASSFRWAQETQYF
>TRBJ1-2|TRBV20-1|TRBD1|few|14
TGCAGTGCTGCGCAGGGGGGTGCTAACTATGGCTACACCTTC
CSAAQGGANYGYTF
>TRBJ2-7|TRBV18|-|-|13
TGTGCCAGCTCACCACCGGCCATCTACGAGCAGTACTTC
CASSPPAIYEQYF
>TRBJ1-1|TRBV11-3|TRBD1|-|15
TGTGCCAGCAGCTTAGCCCGAAACAGGGGGACTGAAGCTTTCTTT
CASSLARNRGTEAFF
>TRBJ2-7|TRBV7-9|TRBD2|-|14
TGTGCCAGCAGACTAGCGGAGCCTCCCTACGAGCAGTACTTC
CASRLAEPPYEQYF
>TRBJ2-1|TRBV7-3|TRBD1|-|14
TGTGCCAGCAGCTTACAGGGACAGTACAATGAGCAGTTCTTC
CASSLQGQYNEQFF
>TRBJ2-5|TRBV4-1|TRBD2|many|13
TGCGCCAGCAGCCAAGGGGAGGGAGAGACCCAGTACTTC
CASSQGEGETQYF
>TRBJ1-4|TRBV20-1|-|-|13
TGCAGTGCTAGATGGGAGGATAATGAAAAACTGTTTTTT
CSARWEDNEKLFF
>TRBJ2-7|TRBV4-1|TRBD1|-|15
TGCGCCAGCAGCCCTCAAGGGACAGGATTTTACGAGCAGTACTTC
CASSPQGTGFYEQYF
>TRBJ2-7|TRBV4-2|-|-|13
TGTGCCAGCAGCCAGGATCCCCGCTACGAGCAGTACTTC
CASSQDPRYEQYF
>TRBJ2-3|TRBV20-1|-|-|14
TGCAGTGCTAGGCCCCGAATGAGCACAGATACGCAGTATTTT
CSARPRMSTDTQYF
>TRBJ2-5|TRBV5-5|-|few|14
TGTGCCAGCAGTCTGGGGTGGTACCAAGAGACCCAGTACTTC
CASSLGWYQETQYF
>TRBJ2-7|TRBV4-3|-|few|16
TGCGCCAGCAGCCAAGCGTGGGCCGAAGACTCCTACGAGCAGTACTTC
CASSQAWAEDSYEQYF
>TRBJ2-7|TRBV14|-|-|14
TGTGCCAGCAGCGACGCAGGGAAAGGCTACGAGCAGTACTTC
CASSDAGKGYEQYF
>TRBJ2-7|TRBV28|-|-|14
TGTGCCAGCAGTTCCCGGTCGGACCCATACGAGCAGTACTTC
CASSSRSDPYEQYF
>TRBJ1-1|TRBV5-1|-|-|15
TGCGCCAGCAGCTTGGATCCAGGCACCAACACTGAAGCTTTCTTT
CASSLDPGTNTEAFF
>TRBJ1-4|TRBV9|-|few|15
TGTGCCAGCAGCGTAGAAACAGAACCAAATGAAAAACTGTTTTTT
CASSVETEPNEKLFF
>TRBJ2-3|TRBV24-1|TRBD2|few|15
TGTGCCACCAGTGATGACGGGAGGTACACAGATACGCAGTATTTT
CATSDDGRYTDTQYF
>TRBJ1-1|TRBV3-1|-|many|14
TGTGCCAGCAGCCAAGGGGGTATGAACACTGAAGCTTTCTTT
CASSQGGMNTEAFF